These T cell receptor beta chains were read from a single sample in a study of blood T cells in healthy people across ages. TCRdb reprocessed the 5' RACE reads with MiXCR, giving one entry per CDR3 protein. Here the sample spans about 970,000 distinct CDR3 sequences, approximately 50% being singletons. The sequencing sample was made of blood. All receptors come from a woman aged 55-69 years in good health. Both conserved end residues are part of each CDR3. Each record gives: J gene, clone size, D gene, V gene, CDR3 DNA, CDR3 protein. The D gene is left open where the match is weak. Clone size is shown for a subset of rows, as once, few, many or a class of expanded clone.

>TRBJ2-1|-|TRBD1|TRBV6-2/TRBV6-3
TGTGCCAGTAGCCGCCAAACAGGGGGCTCCTACAATGAGCAGTTCTTC
CASSRQTGGSYNEQFF
>TRBJ2-7|-|-|TRBV20-1
TGCAGTGCCGCTGTATTAGCGGTGTCCTACGAGCAGTACTTC
CSAAVLAVSYEQYF
>TRBJ2-7|few|-|TRBV30
TGTGCCTGGAGTGTATTTACGAGGAGAACCTACGAGCAGTACTTC
CAWSVFTRRTYEQYF
>TRBJ2-5|-|-|TRBV4-3
TGCGCCAGCAGCCAAGAACCTATGGGGACCCAGTACTTC
CASSQEPMGTQYF
>TRBJ2-3|few|-|TRBV6-6
TGTGCCAGCAGTGTACTAGCAAAGGCAGATACGCAGTATTTT
CASSVLAKADTQYF
>TRBJ2-7|-|-|TRBV5-1
TGCGCCAGCAGCTTCATAGGAATTACCTACGAGCAGTACTTC
CASSFIGITYEQYF
>TRBJ2-1|-|-|TRBV7-3
TGTGCCAGCAGCTTAACGGCGGGGAATGAGCAGTTCTTC
CASSLTAGNEQFF
>TRBJ2-7|few|-|TRBV11-1
TGTGCCAGCAGGCGGGCAGGGACGTTTTCCGAGCAGTACTTC
CASRRAGTFSEQYF
>TRBJ1-2|-|-|TRBV28
TGTGCCAGCAGTTTATACGACCGGCAGCCCCGACCTTACACCTTC
CASSLYDRQPRPYTF
>TRBJ1-2|once|-|TRBV5-6
TGTGCCAGCAGCTTGGACAGGCGAGGGTATGGCTACACCTTC
CASSLDRRGYGYTF
>TRBJ2-3|-|-|TRBV20-1
TGCAGTGCTCCGATAGATCAGGTGACAGATACGCAGTATTTT
CSAPIDQVTDTQYF
>TRBJ2-1|-|-|TRBV5-1
TGCACCAGCAGCTTGGATCGTCTGGACAATGAGCAGTTCTTC
CTSSLDRLDNEQFF
>TRBJ2-4|-|-|TRBV15
TGTGCCACCCCCTCCAGCGTGCCAAACATTCAGTACTTC
CATPSSVPNIQYF
>TRBJ2-4|few|-|TRBV10-1
TGCGCCAGCACTCAGTCAAGGATAGGGGTTGTCAAAAACATTCAGTACTTC
CASTQSRIGVVKNIQYF
>TRBJ2-7|-|-|TRBV20-1
TGCAGTGCTAGAAATCAGGGTTTCGACGAGCAGTACTTC
CSARNQGFDEQYF
>TRBJ2-3|-|-|TRBV2
TGTGCCAGCACCGCAGGGTCCCCCACAGATACGCAGTATTTT
CASTAGSPTDTQYF
>TRBJ1-4|once|-|TRBV2
TGTGTCTCGGGGGGGAGATCTAATGAAAAACTGTTTTTT
CVSGGRSNEKLFF
>TRBJ2-7|few|-|TRBV29-1
TGCAGCGTTCGAGACCCTTCCTACGAGCAGTACTTC
CSVRDPSYEQYF
>TRBJ2-2|-|TRBD1|TRBV4-2
TGTGCCAGCAGCCAAGAGACAGGGTACGACACCGGGGAGCTGTTTTTT
CASSQETGYDTGELFF
>TRBJ1-2|few|-|TRBV20-1
TGCAGTGCTAGAAAACTGTTTCGGAGTCATTATGGCTACACCTTC
CSARKLFRSHYGYTF